The 7 T cell receptor beta chains given below trace back to one sample, sequenced in a study of cytomegalovirus exposure and HLA in healthy donors. PCR was performed using 60 Vbeta and 13 Jbeta primers. This table comes from immunoSEQ multiplex PCR, and its TCRdb copy is limited to in-frame clones, with some not included. The profile shows roughly 120,000 clones, around 81% of them singletons. The sequencing input was PBMCs. The receptors derive from a woman aged 40 to 49 in good health and CMV-seronegative.

CDR3 DNA: TGTGCCAGTAGTCCACGACAGGGTAATTCACCCCTCCACTTT. This encodes CASSPRQGNSPLHF. The V and J genes are TRBV19 and TRBJ1-6, with 7 bases matching TRBD1. V shed 5 bases, J shed 6 bases, and the junction held 4 bases outside the gene matches. Germline V gene sequence: CDR1 LNHDA, CDR2 SQIVND (reference sequence). The CDR3 loop spans 14 amino acids.

V is TRBV13 and J is TRBJ1-2; 7 nucleotides agree with TRBD1. V was pared by 5 bases and J by 6 bases, with 9 bases of the junction left unmatched. This CDR3 has 14 residues. Germline CDR1 and CDR2: PRHDT and FYEKMQ (reference sequence). The CDR3 DNA reads as TGTGCCAGCAGCCCCCGAGGGGGCAAGCATGGCTACACCTTC. This encodes CASSPRGGKHGYTF.

This clone was observed a handful of times. The rearrangement links TRBV6-6 to TRBJ1-5; D possibly corresponds to TRBD1 (5 bases). Germline V CDR1 and CDR2: MNHNY, SVGAGI (reference sequence). This CDR3 is built from 14 residues. V dropped 8 bases and J dropped 3 bases, with 14 bases sitting between them. CDR3 sequence: CASSYGGFNQPQHF. CDR3 nucleotide sequence: TGTGCCAGCTCCTACGGGGGTTTCAATCAGCCCCAGCATTTT.

The J gene is TRBJ1-1, the V gene TRBV7-9, with a tentative D call TRBD1 (5 bases). The CDR3 has 14 residues. V was clipped by 0 bases and J by 2 bases, with 7 bases between them. Germline CDR1 reads SEHNR; CDR2 reads FQNEAQ (reference sequence). CDR3 in amino acids: CASSLAGGNTEAFF. For the CDR3, the DNA is TGTGCCAGCAGCTTAGCCGGGGGAAACACTGAAGCTTTCTTT.

This sequence joins TRBV6-5 and TRBJ2-1; 10 nucleotides agree with TRBD2. The germline CDR1 and CDR2 sequences are MNHEY and SVGAGI. The V gene end was trimmed by 7 bases and the J gene end by 9 bases; junction bases not matched to a gene: 9. The CDR3 contains 14 residues. CDR3 loop: CASTSLAGGPEQFF. CDR3 coding DNA: TGTGCCAGCACCTCTTTAGCGGGAGGCCCTGAGCAGTTCTTC.

This rearrangement joins TRBV28 to TRBJ1-5; 7 bases match TRBD1. Germline trimming cut 6 bases from V and 0 bases from J; bases unmatched to any gene: 5. The germline V gene encodes CDR1 MDHEN and CDR2 SYDVKM. This CDR3 region has 15 residues. CDR3 loop: CASSKQGISNQPQHF. As DNA, the CDR3 is TGTGCCAGCAGCAAACAGGGGATTAGCAATCAGCCCCAGCATTTT.

The sample holds one count of this clone. This chain connects TRBV20-1 to TRBJ1-1, with no clear D. The germline V and J ends were trimmed by 5 bases and 10 bases, with 8 bases remaining between them. There are 9 residues in the CDR3. Germline V gene lookup returns CDR1 DFQATT and CDR2 SNEGSKA (reference sequence). CDR3: CSALGGAFF. The CDR3 nucleotides read TGCAGTGCTCTAGGTGGAGCTTTCTTT.